The rows below give T cell receptor beta chains drawn from one sample of a study of T cells in tuberculosis. Generated by immunoSEQ multiplex PCR, the TCRdb table keeps only in-frame clones and is missing some. The sample carries 24,000 or so clones, less than 97% recorded once. The sequenced sample was PBMCs. These receptors came from a donor between 10 and 35 years old with latent tuberculosis or without tuberculosis infection. Each CDR3 is given with its conserved first and last residue. D genes are given only for firm matches. Not all rows give a size; the values are once, few, many and, for expanded clones, a class.

TRBV18	TRBD1	.	TRBJ1-5	16	TGTGCCAGCTCACCGGGAGCCGGACAGGGCCATCAGCCCCAGCATTTT	CASSPGAGQGHQPQHF
TRBV10-3	.	.	TRBJ1-1	14	TGTGCCATCAGTGTATTTGGGGGCGTTACTGAAGCTTTCTTT	CAISVFGGVTEAFF
TRBV5-1	.	.	TRBJ1-3	15	TGCGCCAGCAGCTTGACCCAGGGCACGGGAAACACCATATATTTT	CASSLTQGTGNTIYF
TRBV5-1	.	.	TRBJ1-1	15	TGCGCCAGCAGCTTGGAGGCGGCGCCTAACACTGAAGCTTTCTTT	CASSLEAAPNTEAFF
TRBV10-3	.	.	TRBJ1-5	15	TGTGCCATCAAGGAAAGCCAGGATAGCAATCAGCCCCAGCATTTT	CAIKESQDSNQPQHF
TRBV30	.	once	TRBJ1-2	15	TGTGCCTGGAGTGGGGGCCTCTACTTGTTCGGTGGCTACACCTTC	CAWSGGLYLFGGYTF
TRBV5-1	TRBD1	.	TRBJ1-2	16	TGCGCCAGCAGCCAACTCCCACCGGACAGGGACTATGGCTACACCTTC	CASSQLPPDRDYGYTF
TRBV5-1	TRBD1	.	TRBJ1-1	14	TGCGCCAGCAGCTTGGTAACCGGGACAGGGGTCCGCTTCTTT	CASSLVTGTGVRFF
TRBV27	TRBD1	.	TRBJ1-2	14	TGTGCCAGCAGGACTCCCGGGACAGGCTATGGCTACACCTTC	CASRTPGTGYGYTF
TRBV7-3	.	.	TRBJ2-2	14	TGTGCCAGCAGCCCGGGCGGGGTACCCGGGGAGCTGTTTTTT	CASSPGGVPGELFF
TRBV15	.	.	TRBJ2-3	16	TGTGCCACCAGCAGAGATTTGGGGGCCCACACAGATACGCAGTATTTT	CATSRDLGAHTDTQYF
TRBV7-3	TRBD1	.	TRBJ2-6	17	TGTGCCAGCAGCTACAACAGGGGTGGCTCTGGGGCCAACGTCCTGACTTTC	CASSYNRGGSGANVLTF
TRBV18	TRBD1	.	TRBJ1-2	13	TGTGCCAGCTCACGGACAGGGTCCGATGGCTACACCTTC	CASSRTGSDGYTF
TRBV7-6	TRBD1	.	TRBJ2-7	15	TGTGCCAGCAGCTCGGGACAGGGGACCCCCTACGAGCAGTACTTC	CASSSGQGTPYEQYF
TRBV5-1	.	once	TRBJ1-4	15	TGCGCCAGCAGCTTGAGCGGGACCCTTAATGAAAAACTGTTTTTT	CASSLSGTLNEKLFF
TRBV9	TRBD2	.	TRBJ2-5	14	TGTGCCAGCAACCTGGGGACTATTCTTGAGACCCAGTACTTC	CASNLGTILETQYF